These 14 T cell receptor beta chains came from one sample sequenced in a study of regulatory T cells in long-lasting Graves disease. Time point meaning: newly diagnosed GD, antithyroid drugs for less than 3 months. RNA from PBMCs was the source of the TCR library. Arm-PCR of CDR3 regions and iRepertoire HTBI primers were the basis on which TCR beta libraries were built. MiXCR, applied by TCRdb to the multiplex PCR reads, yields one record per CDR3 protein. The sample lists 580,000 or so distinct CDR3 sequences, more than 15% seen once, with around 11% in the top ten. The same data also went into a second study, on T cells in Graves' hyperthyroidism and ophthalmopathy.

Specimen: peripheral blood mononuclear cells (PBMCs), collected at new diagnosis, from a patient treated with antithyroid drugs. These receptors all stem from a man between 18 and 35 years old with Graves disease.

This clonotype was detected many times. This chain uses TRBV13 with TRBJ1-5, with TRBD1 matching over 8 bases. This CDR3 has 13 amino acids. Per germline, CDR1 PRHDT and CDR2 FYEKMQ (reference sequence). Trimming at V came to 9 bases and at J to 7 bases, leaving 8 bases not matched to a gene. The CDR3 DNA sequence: TGTGCCAGATTGGACAGGGACGACCAGCCCCAGCATTTT. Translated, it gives CARLDRDDQPQHF.

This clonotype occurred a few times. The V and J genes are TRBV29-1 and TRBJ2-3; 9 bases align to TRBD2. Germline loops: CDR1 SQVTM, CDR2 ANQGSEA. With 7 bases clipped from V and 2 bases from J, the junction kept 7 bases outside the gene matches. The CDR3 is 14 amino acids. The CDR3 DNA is TGCAGCGCCGTGCTAGCGGGACACACAGATACGCAGTATTTT. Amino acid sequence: CSAVLAGHTDTQYF.

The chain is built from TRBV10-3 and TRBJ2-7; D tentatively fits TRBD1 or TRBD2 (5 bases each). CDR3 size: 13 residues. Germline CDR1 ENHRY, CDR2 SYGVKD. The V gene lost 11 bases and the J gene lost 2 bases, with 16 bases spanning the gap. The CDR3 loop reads CAVFGTATYEQYF. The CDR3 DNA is TGTGCCGTTTTCGGGACGGCCACCTACGAGCAGTACTTC.

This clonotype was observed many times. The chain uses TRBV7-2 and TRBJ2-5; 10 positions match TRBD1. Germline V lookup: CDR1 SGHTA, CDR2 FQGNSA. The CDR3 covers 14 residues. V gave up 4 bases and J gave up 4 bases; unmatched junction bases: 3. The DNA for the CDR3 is TGTGCCAGCAGCTACAGGGACAGGGGAGAGACCCAGTACTTC. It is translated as CASSYRDRGETQYF.

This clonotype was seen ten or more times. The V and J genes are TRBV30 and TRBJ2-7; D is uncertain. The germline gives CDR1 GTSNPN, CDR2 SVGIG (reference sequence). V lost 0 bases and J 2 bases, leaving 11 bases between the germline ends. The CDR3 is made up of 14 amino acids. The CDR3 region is CAWSVLTETYEQYF. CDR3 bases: TGTGCCTGGAGTGTACTGACGGAGACCTACGAGCAGTACTTC.

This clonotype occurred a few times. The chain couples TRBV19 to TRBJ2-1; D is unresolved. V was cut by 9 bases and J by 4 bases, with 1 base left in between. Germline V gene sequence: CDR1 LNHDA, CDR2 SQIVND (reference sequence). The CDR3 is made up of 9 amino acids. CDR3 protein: CARYNEQFF. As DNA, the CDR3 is TGTGCCAGATACAATGAGCAGTTCTTC.

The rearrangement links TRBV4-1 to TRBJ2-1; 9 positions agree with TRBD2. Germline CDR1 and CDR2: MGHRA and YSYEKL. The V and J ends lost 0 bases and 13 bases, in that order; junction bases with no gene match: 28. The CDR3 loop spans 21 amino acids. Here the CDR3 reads CASSQDSSSGTAFFSSLEQFF. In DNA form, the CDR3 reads TGCGCCAGCAGCCAAGACTCGTCTAGCGGGACCGCTTTTTTTTCTTCGTTGGAACAGTTCTTC.

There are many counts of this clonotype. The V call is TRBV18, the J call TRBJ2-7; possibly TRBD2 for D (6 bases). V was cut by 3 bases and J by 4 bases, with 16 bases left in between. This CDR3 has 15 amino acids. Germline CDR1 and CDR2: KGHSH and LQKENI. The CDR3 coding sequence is TGTGCCAGCTCACCGCCGAGTAGCGGTGCGTACGAGCAGTACTTC. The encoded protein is CASSPPSSGAYEQYF.

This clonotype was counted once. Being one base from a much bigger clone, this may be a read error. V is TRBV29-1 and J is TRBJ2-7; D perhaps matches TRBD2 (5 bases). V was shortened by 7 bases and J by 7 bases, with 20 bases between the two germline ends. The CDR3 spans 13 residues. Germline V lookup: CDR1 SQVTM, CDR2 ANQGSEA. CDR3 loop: CSAAPRGRNEQYF. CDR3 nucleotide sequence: TGCAGCGCCGCCCCTCGGGGAAGGAATGAGCAGTACTTC.

The CDR3 loop is CASSQTGTGGNQPQHF. The CDR3 bases are TGCGCCAGCAGCCAGACCGGGACAGGGGGCAATCAGCCCCAGCATTTT. The rearrangement uses TRBV4-1 and TRBJ1-5; the match to TRBD1 covers 10 bases. Per germline, CDR1 MGHRA and CDR2 YSYEKL. This CDR3 contains 16 residues. V dropped 3 bases and J dropped 2; count of bases not matched to a gene: 4.

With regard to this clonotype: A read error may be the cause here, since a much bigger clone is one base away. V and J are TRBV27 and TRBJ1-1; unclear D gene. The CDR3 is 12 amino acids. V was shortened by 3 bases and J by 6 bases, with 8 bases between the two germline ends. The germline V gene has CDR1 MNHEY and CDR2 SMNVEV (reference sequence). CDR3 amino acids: CASSFLGSEAFF. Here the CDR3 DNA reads TGTGCCAGCAGTTTTTTGGGGTCTGAAGCTTTCTTT.

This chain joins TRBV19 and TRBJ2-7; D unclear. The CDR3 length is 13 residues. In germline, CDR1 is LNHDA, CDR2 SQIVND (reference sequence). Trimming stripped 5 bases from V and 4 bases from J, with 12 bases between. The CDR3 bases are TGTGCCAGTAGTTCCTTAGACGGATACGAGCAGTACTTC. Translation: CASSSLDGYEQYF.

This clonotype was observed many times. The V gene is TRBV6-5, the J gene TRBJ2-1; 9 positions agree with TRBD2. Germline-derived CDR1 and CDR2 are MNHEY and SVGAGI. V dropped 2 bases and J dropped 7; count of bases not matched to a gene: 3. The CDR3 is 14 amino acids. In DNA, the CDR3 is TGTGCCAGCAGTTACGGGACTAGCCTGAATGAGCAGTTCTTC. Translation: CASSYGTSLNEQFF.

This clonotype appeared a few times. CDR3 loop: CASSSRTNEKLFF. The CDR3 DNA sequence: TGCGCCAGCAGCTCCCGGACTAATGAAAAACTGTTTTTT. The genes are TRBV5-1 and TRBJ1-4; D not resolved. The CDR3 runs to 13 residues. Trimming shortened V by 3 bases and J by 2 bases, and 5 bases separated the two germline ends. Germline V CDR1 and CDR2: SGHRS, YFSETQ.